The present TCR beta chain was sequenced within a study of CD8+CD57+ T cells in acquired aplastic anemia. The overall study: The mean DNA yield obtained from sorted CD4+ and CD8+ cells came to approximately 3.2 ug. Notes on the study in general: For CD8+ Simpson's diversity, patients and controls showed no significant difference.

Patients included in sequencing had previously demonstrated CD8+CD57+ cell expansion by flow cytometry. Blood came from patients not yet given any therapy. Germline V lookup: CDR1 LGHDT, CDR2 YNNKEL (reference sequence). V gave up 0 bases and J gave up 7 bases, with 12 bases separating them. The CDR3 sequence is 14 residues long. This clonotype has at least ten counts. The antigen remains undetermined. The template for TCR beta VDJ and CDR3 sequence profiling was genomic DNA. TCRdb passed the reads through MiXCR, listing each CDR3 protein once. The sample consists of about 200,000 distinct CDR3 sequences, about half of them appearing once.

This clonotype was sampled from a human donor with aplastic anemia. The sequenced sample was sorted CD4+, CD8+, or CD8+CD57+ T cells (not recorded which) from PBMCs. V and J are TRBV3-1 and TRBJ1-2; a possible D gene is TRBD1 (6 bases). The CDR3 reads CASSQDWQGSGYTF. For the CDR3, the DNA is TGTGCCAGCAGCCAAGATTGGCAGGGGTCTGGCTACACCTTC.